The source of this T cell receptor (beta chain) is a study of radiation and T cells in renal cell carcinoma. In its sample, this clone was seen once. Its antigen is not identified. The identical CDR3 is also encoded by other nucleotide sequences in the sample. Notes on the study in general: Pretreatment tumor biopsies were lacking, so baseline clonotypes are unknown.

Method: immunoSEQ multiplex PCR; TCRdb's copy keeps in-frame clones and lacks some. Of around 99,000 clones in the sample, roughly 82% are singletons; the top ten hold 6% to 9%. Indicated time point: blood 4 weeks post-SBRT, at nephrectomy. Specified treatment: 15 Gy SBRT to primary tumor, nephrectomy 4 weeks later. The patient's renal cell carcinoma had clear cell pathology. The source is a man aged 60-69 years with renal cell carcinoma. The material sequenced was blood, taken from a patient whose treatment included radiotherapy and nephrectomy.

The CDR3: CASSPGSNQPQHF. The CDR3 nucleotides are TGTGCCAGCTCACCAGGCAGCAATCAGCCCCAGCATTTT. The chain carries TRBV18 and TRBJ1-5; D unresolved. CDR3 size: 13 residues. Germline lookup yields CDR1 KGHSH and CDR2 LQKENI. The ends were cut back, 2 bases at V and 1 base at J, with 3 bases in the middle.